What follows are 7 T cell receptor beta chains derived from one specimen sequenced in a study of T-cell memory formation after mild COVID-19. TCRdb re-called the 5' RACE reads through MiXCR, storing one row per CDR3 protein. The repertoire holds some 600,000 distinct CDR3 sequences, around a sixth seen once, with about 7.5% in the top ten. Sequenced sample: PBMCs or a T cell subset sorted from them (not recorded which). These receptors originate from an adult woman who had mild COVID-19 (a few samples of this study predate the infection). Cell type and time point are not known.

This clonotype was observed at least ten times. The chain employs TRBV12-3 or TRBV12-4 and TRBJ2-5; 8 nucleotides agree with TRBD1. With 5 bases clipped from V and 5 bases from J, the junction kept 10 bases outside the gene matches. The length of the CDR3 is 15 residues. The CDR3 loop is CASSTRQGKGETQYF. CDR3 DNA: TGTGCCAGCAGTACACGACAGGGGAAAGGGGAGACCCAGTACTTC.

This chain links TRBV6-6 with TRBJ1-2; D not resolved. With 4 bases removed from V and 6 bases from J, the gap between germline ends came to 12 bases. CDR1 and CDR2 from the germline V gene are MNHNY and SVGAGI (reference sequence). This CDR3 is 13 amino acids long. The CDR3: CASSFTGINGYTF. As DNA, the CDR3 is TGTGCCAGCAGTTTCACCGGGATAAATGGCTACACCTTC.

V usage is TRBV7-9 and J usage is TRBJ1-1; no firm D call. The germline V and J ends were trimmed by 2 bases and 0 bases, with 4 bases remaining between them. The CDR3 is made up of 13 amino acids. Looked up from germline, CDR1 is SEHNR and CDR2 is FQNEAQ (reference sequence). The CDR3, as DNA: TGTGCCAGCAGCTTACATTTGAACACTGAAGCTTTCTTT. Translation gives CASSLHLNTEAFF.

The rearrangement joins TRBV12-3 or TRBV12-4 to TRBJ2-3; no firm D call. This CDR3 is 14 amino acids long. V dropped 5 bases and J dropped 2 bases, with 11 bases sitting between them. In DNA form, the CDR3 reads TGTGCCAGCAGTGTCCGAAACCCCACAGATACGCAGTATTTT. Protein product: CASSVRNPTDTQYF.

In this sample, this clonotype turned up a few times. CDR3: CASSFLRVGNTIYF. CDR3 nucleotide sequence: TGTGCCAGCAGCTTCCTGAGGGTTGGAAACACCATATATTTT. The V gene is TRBV7-8, the J gene TRBJ1-3, with D hard to call. The CDR3 has 14 residues. CDR1 and CDR2 (germline): SGHVS, FQNEAQ. Trimming pared 3 bases from V and 3 bases from J, leaving 9 bases between.

This clonotype was seen more than once but under ten times. The chain uses TRBV7-9 and TRBJ2-1; 8 nucleotides match TRBD1. CDR1 SEHNR and CDR2 FQNEAQ come from the germline V gene (reference sequence). V shed 4 bases, J shed 7 bases, and the junction held 9 bases outside the gene matches. CDR3 length: 15 amino acids. CDR3 sequence: CASSSLDRVGNEQFF. The DNA for the CDR3 is TGTGCCAGCAGCTCCCTGGACAGGGTGGGGAATGAGCAGTTCTTC.

This rearrangement joins TRBV4-3 to TRBJ2-1; 7 positions match TRBD1. The germline V gene has CDR1 LGHNA and CDR2 YSLEER. V shed 4 bases, J shed 8 bases, and the junction held 8 bases outside the gene matches. CDR3 length equals 14 residues. The CDR3 here is CASSRKTGFHEQFF. In nucleotides, the CDR3 is TGCGCCAGCAGCCGGAAGACAGGGTTTCATGAGCAGTTCTTC.